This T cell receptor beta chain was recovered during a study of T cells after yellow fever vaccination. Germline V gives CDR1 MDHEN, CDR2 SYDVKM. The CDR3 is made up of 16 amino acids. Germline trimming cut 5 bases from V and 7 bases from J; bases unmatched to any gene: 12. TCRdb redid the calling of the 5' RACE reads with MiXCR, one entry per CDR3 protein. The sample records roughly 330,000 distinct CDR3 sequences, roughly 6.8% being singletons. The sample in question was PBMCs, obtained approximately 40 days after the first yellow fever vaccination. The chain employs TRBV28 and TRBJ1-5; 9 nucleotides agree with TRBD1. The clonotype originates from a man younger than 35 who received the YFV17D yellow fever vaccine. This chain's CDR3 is CASSPSAGTGSQPQHF. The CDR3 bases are TGTGCCAGCAGTCCGTCGGCCGGGACAGGGTCCCAGCCCCAGCATTTT.